This is a list of T cell receptor beta chains from one sample in a study of T cell responses to AZD1222 COVID-19 vaccine. Measured with immunoSEQ multiplex PCR; TCRdb has only the in-frame clones, and not every one. The profile covers around 100,000 clones, with around 87% appearing a single time and just over 4% taken by the ten largest. The sample was peripheral blood, taken on day 0 of MenACWY control vaccination. These receptors originate from an adult in good health. CDR3s include the opening cysteine and the closing phenylalanine or tryptophan. D genes are given only for firm matches.

v_call	d_call	j_call	cdr3_nt	cdr3_aa
TRBV7-2	.	TRBJ1-5	TGTGCCAGCAGCCAGGCAGGGGAGGGGAATCAGCCCCAGCATTTT	CASSQAGEGNQPQHF
TRBV5-6	.	TRBJ1-2	TGTGCCAGCAGCTCACTAAACCTTTATGGCTACACCTTC	CASSSLNLYGYTF
TRBV18	.	TRBJ1-3	TGTGCCAGCTACCGCGGGACTGGAAACACCATATATTTT	CASYRGTGNTIYF
TRBV6-2/TRBV6-3	TRBD1	TRBJ1-5	TGTGCCAGCAGCTATGGACAGGGCGTCTTAGGCGATCAGCCCCAGCATTTT	CASSYGQGVLGDQPQHF
TRBV30	.	TRBJ1-1	TGTGCCTGGACCCCCGGGAGAAACACTGAAGCTTTCTTT	CAWTPGRNTEAFF
TRBV4-3	TRBD2	TRBJ2-3	TGCGCCAGCAGCCAGGACCGTGGGGGGGTGTGGATAGATACGCAGTATTTT	CASSQDRGGVWIDTQYF
TRBV4-1	.	TRBJ1-2	TGCGCCAGCAGCCCTTGGGGCAGGGAGGGTGGCTACACCTTC	CASSPWGREGGYTF
TRBV6-4	.	TRBJ2-1	TGTGCCAGCATGAAGCCGGGCCCCTTTATTCCGTTCTTC	CASMKPGPFIPFF
TRBV6-5	.	TRBJ2-6	TGTGCCAGCAGCAGTATGGGGCCTCTGGCCAACGTCCTGACTTTC	CASSSMGPLANVLTF
TRBV5-1	TRBD1	TRBJ1-4	TGCGCCAGCAGCGATAGGACAGGAGAACAACTGTTTTTT	CASSDRTGEQLFF